These T cell receptor beta chains were read from a single sample in a study of blood T cell repertoires in COVID-19. The table came from immunoSEQ multiplex PCR; TCRdb's copy has only in-frame clones and leaves some out. The table has roughly 100,000 clones, over 65% seen once. Sequencing was carried out using peripheral blood. The receptors stem from a human donor in a cohort sampled during active COVID-19. Both conserved end residues are part of each CDR3. A D gene is named only where the DNA matches it firmly. Some rows have no size entry. The others give once, few or many, or a class for an expanded clone.

d_gene,v_gene,abundance,j_gene,len,CDR3aa,CDR3nt
.,TRBV12-3/TRBV12-4,.,TRBJ1-2,13,CASSPGQIYGYTF,TGTGCCAGCAGTCCCGGACAGATCTATGGCTACACCTTC
TRBD2,TRBV11-3,.,TRBJ2-1,16,CASSLEGTSVYNEQFF,TGTGCCAGCAGCTTAGAGGGGACTAGCGTTTACAATGAGCAGTTCTTC
TRBD2,TRBV6-1,.,TRBJ2-2,17,CASSERIAGANTGELFF,TGTGCCAGCAGTGAAAGAATAGCGGGGGCCAACACCGGGGAGCTGTTTTTT
TRBD1,TRBV11-2,.,TRBJ2-1,15,CASSRGGSGRNEQFF,TGTGCCAGCAGCCGAGGGGGCTCAGGGCGGAATGAGCAGTTCTTC
.,TRBV28,.,TRBJ2-7,12,CASSLYGGEQYF,TGTGCCAGCAGTTTATACGGGGGCGAGCAGTACTTC
TRBD2,TRBV5-5,.,TRBJ2-1,17,CASSPGPGTSGVGEQFF,TGTGCCAGCAGCCCGGGACCGGGGACTAGCGGGGTCGGTGAGCAGTTCTTC
.,TRBV19,.,TRBJ1-2,15,CASSQPRLLNYGYTF,TGTGCCAGTAGCCAACCTAGACTTCTTAACTATGGCTACACCTTC
.,TRBV9,few,TRBJ1-6,15,CASSVASGINSPLHF,TGTGCCAGCAGCGTAGCTTCGGGGATTAATTCACCCCTCCACTTT
.,TRBV5-4,.,TRBJ2-5,13,CASSSQIQETQYF,TGTGCCAGCAGCTCGCAGATTCAAGAGACCCAGTACTTC
TRBD1,TRBV5-1,once,TRBJ2-7,14,CASSLGQPPYEQYF,TGCGCCAGCAGCCTGGGACAGCCACCCTACGAGCAGTACTTC
.,TRBV10-3,.,TRBJ1-1,14,CASSNFGGNTEAFF,TGTGCCAGCAGCAACTTCGGGGGAAACACTGAAGCTTTCTTT
TRBD1,TRBV11-2,.,TRBJ1-1,14,CASSLTQGATEAFF,TGTGCCAGCAGCTTAACTCAGGGGGCGACTGAAGCTTTCTTT
TRBD1,TRBV5-4,few,TRBJ2-3,14,CASSSDRVTDTQYF,TGTGCCAGCAGCTCGGACAGGGTGACAGATACGCAGTATTTT
.,TRBV24-1,few,TRBJ1-1,12,CATSDGGTEAFF,TGTGCCACCAGTGACGGGGGGACTGAAGCTTTCTTT
TRBD1,TRBV7-3,once,TRBJ2-5,15,CASSLTPGGGETQYF,TGTGCCAGCAGCTTAACACCAGGGGGTGGGGAGACCCAGTACTTC
.,TRBV12-3/TRBV12-4,.,TRBJ2-3,12,CASSRSGDTQYF,TGTGCCAGCAGTAGGAGCGGAGATACGCAGTATTTT
.,TRBV13,.,TRBJ1-1,14,CASSLSGRGEEAFF,TGTGCCAGCAGCTTAAGTGGCAGGGGAGAGGAAGCTTTCTTT
.,TRBV7-9,.,TRBJ2-1,14,CASSYGIGRNEQFF,TGTGCCAGCAGCTACGGGATAGGAAGGAATGAGCAGTTCTTC
TRBD1,TRBV6-5,.,TRBJ2-1,15,CASSLTRDRPRGQFF,TGTGCCAGCAGCTTGACCCGGGACAGGCCTAGGGGGCAGTTCTTC